This T cell receptor beta chain was found in a study of T-cell reconstitution after alpha-beta-depleted transplantation in children. This clonotype appeared once. The antigen remains unidentified. Unique molecular identifiers were incorporated during preparation of the TCRbeta library. One entry per CDR3 protein results from TCRdb running MiXCR on the PCR reads. The sample shows about 400,000 distinct CDR3 sequences, 15% to 20% of them seen only once. Study-wide results and caveats: Expanded clones from the graft, numbering several hundred, reportedly supplied alpha-beta T cells about two months after transplant. T-cell counts and diversity at one year following transplant were attributed mainly to newly produced T cells.

There are 16 residues in the CDR3. Germline CDR1 and CDR2: MNHEY and SMNVEV (reference sequence). V was clipped by 1 base and J by 2 bases, with 11 bases between them. The chain recombines TRBV27 with TRBJ2-2; D is unclear. The sequence derives from a boy younger than two who had a stem cell transplant for Wiskott-Aldrich syndrome, so the T cells may come from the graft donor. The sample in question was PBMCs, mostly from graft donor cells, obtained 360 days after TCRalphabeta/CD19-depleted stem cell transplant. The CDR3 loop is CASSLYRVFNTGELFF. The DNA for the CDR3 is TGTGCCAGCAGTTTATACCGGGTTTTTAACACCGGGGAGCTGTTTTTT.